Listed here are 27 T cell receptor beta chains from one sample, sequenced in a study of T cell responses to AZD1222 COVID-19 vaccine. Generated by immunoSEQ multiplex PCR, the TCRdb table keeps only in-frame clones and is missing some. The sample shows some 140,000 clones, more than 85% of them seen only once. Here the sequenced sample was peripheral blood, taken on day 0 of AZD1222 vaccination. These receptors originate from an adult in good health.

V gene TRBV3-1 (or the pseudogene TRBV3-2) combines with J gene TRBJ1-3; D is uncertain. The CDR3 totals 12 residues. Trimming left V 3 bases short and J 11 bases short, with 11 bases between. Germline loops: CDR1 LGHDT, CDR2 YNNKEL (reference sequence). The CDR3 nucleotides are TGTGCCAGCAGCCACACAGTAAGCTCCATATATTTT. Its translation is CASSHTVSSIYF.

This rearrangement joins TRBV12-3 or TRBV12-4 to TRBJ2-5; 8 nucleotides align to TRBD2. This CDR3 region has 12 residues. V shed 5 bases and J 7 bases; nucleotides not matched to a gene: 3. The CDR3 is CASSGTRGTQYF. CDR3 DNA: TGTGCCAGCAGTGGGACTAGGGGGACCCAGTACTTC.

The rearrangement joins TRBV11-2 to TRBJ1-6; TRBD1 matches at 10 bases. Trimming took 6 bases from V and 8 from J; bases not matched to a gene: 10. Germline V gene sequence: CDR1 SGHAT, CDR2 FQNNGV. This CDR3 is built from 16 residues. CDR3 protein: CASRDRGNKLYSPLHF. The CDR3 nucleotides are TGTGCCAGCAGGGACAGGGGGAACAAACTCTATTCACCCCTCCACTTT. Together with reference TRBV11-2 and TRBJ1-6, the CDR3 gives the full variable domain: EAGVAQSPRYKIIEKRQSVAFWCNPISGHATLYWYQQILGQGPKLLIQFQNNGVVDDSQLPKDRFSAERLKGVDSTLKIQPAKLEDSAVYLCASRDRGNKLYSPLHFGNGTRLTVT.

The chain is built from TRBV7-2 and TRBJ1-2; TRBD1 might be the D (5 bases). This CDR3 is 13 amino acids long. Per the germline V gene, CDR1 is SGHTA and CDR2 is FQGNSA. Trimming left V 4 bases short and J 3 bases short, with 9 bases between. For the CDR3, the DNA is TGTGCCAGCAGCTCCGGGACCCACTATGGCTACACCTTC. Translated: CASSSGTHYGYTF.

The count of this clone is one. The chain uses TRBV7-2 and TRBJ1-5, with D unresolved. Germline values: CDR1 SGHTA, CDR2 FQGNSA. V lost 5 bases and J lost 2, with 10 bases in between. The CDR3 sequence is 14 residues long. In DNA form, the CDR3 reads TGTGCCAGCAGCCTCTCAATAGGCAATCAGCCCCAGCATTTT. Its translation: CASSLSIGNQPQHF.

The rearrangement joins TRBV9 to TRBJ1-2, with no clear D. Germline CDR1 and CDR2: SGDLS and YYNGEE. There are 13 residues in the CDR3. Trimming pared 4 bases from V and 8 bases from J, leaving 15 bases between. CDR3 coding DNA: TGTGCCAGCAGCCCAGTTGCGAAACGGGGCTACACCTTC. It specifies CASSPVAKRGYTF.

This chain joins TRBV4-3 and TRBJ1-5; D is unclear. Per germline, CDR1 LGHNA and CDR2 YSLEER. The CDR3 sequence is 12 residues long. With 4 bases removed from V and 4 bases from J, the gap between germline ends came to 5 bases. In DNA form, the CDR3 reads TGCGCCAGCAGCCCTCAAAATCAGCCCCAGCATTTT. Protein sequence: CASSPQNQPQHF.

The CDR3 bases are TGTGCCATCAAAGGAGAACTAGCGGGGCGAGATACGCAGTATTTT. Residues: CAIKGELAGRDTQYF. V usage is TRBV10-3 and J usage is TRBJ2-3, with TRBD2 matching over 10 bases. The V gene end was trimmed by 7 bases and the J gene end by 5 bases; junction bases not matched to a gene: 9. The length of the CDR3 is 15 residues. Germline V gives CDR1 ENHRY, CDR2 SYGVKD.

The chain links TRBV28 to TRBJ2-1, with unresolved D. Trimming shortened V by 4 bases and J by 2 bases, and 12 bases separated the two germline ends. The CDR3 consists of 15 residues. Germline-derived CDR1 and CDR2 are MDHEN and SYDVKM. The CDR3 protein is CASSSLTGPYNEQFF. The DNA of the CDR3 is TGTGCCAGCAGTTCCCTGACTGGTCCCTACAATGAGCAGTTCTTC.

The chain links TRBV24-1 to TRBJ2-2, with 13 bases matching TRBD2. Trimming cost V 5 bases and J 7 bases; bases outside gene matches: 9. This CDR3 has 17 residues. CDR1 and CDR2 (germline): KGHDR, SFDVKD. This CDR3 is CATSGLPGLAGFGELFF. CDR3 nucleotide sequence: TGTGCCACCAGTGGACTTCCGGGACTAGCGGGATTCGGGGAGCTGTTTTTT.

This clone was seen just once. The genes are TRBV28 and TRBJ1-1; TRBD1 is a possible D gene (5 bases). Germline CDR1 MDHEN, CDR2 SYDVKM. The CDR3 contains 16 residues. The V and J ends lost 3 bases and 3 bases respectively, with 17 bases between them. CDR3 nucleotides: TGTGCCAGCAGTTTTGACATCAGGGCCGGCGACACTGAAGCTTTCTTT. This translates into CASSFDIRAGDTEAFF.

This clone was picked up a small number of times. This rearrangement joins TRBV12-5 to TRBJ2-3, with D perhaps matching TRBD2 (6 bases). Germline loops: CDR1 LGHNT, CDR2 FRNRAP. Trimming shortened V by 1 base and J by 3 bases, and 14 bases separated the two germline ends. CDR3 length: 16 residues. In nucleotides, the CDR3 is TGTGCTAGTGGTTTGGGCCTGGGGGAGGTGACAGATACGCAGTATTTT. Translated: CASGLGLGEVTDTQYF.

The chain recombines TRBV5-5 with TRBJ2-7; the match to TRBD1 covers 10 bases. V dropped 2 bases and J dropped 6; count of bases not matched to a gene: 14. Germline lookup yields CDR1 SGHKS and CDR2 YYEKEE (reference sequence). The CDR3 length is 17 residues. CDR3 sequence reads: CASSFSRGTGELSEQYF. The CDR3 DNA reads TGTGCCAGCAGCTTTTCGAGAGGGACAGGGGAGCTCAGCGAGCAGTACTTC.

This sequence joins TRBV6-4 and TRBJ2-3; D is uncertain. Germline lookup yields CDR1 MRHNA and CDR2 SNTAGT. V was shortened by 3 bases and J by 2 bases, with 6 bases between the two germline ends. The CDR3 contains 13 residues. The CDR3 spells CASSEAHTDTQYF. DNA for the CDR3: TGTGCCAGCAGTGAGGCCCACACAGATACGCAGTATTTT.

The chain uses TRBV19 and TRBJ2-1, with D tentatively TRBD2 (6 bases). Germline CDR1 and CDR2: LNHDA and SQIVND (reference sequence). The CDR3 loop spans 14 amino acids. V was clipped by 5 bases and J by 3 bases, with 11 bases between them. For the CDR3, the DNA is TGTGCCAGTAGTGGGACCGGGAGCTACAATGAGCAGTTCTTC. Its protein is CASSGTGSYNEQFF. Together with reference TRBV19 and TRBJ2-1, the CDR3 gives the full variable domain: DGGITQSPKYLFRKEGQNVTLSCEQNLNHDAMYWYRQDPGQGLRLIYYSQIVNDFQKGDIAEGYSVSREKKESFPLTVTSAQKNPTAFYLCASSGTGSYNEQFFGPGTRLTVL.

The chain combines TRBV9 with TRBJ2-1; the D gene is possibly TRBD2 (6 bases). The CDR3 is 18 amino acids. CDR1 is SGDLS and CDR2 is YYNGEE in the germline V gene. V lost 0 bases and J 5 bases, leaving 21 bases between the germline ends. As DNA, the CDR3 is TGTGCCAGCAGCGTAGTGTCCACGAGGGTGACTAGGGACAATGAGCAGTTCTTC. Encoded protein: CASSVVSTRVTRDNEQFF.

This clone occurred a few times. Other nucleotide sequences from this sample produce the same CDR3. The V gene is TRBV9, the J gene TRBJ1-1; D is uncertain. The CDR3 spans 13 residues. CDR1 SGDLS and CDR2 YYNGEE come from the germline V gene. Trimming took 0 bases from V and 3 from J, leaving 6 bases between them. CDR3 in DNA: TGTGCCAGCAGCGTAGTGCCAGACACTGAAGCTTTCTTT. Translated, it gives CASSVVPDTEAFF. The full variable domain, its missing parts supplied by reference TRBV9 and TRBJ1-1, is DSGVTQTPKHLITATGQRVTLRCSPRSGDLSVYWYQQSLDQGLQFLIQYYNGEERAKGNILERFSAQQFPDLHSELNLSSLELGDSALYFCASSVVPDTEAFFGQGTRLTVV.

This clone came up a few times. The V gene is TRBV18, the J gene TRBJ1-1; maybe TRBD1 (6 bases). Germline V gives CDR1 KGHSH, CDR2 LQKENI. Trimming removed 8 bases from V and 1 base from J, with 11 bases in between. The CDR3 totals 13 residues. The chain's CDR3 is CASNRGANTEAFF. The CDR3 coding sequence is TGTGCCAGCAACCGGGGGGCGAACACTGAAGCTTTCTTT.

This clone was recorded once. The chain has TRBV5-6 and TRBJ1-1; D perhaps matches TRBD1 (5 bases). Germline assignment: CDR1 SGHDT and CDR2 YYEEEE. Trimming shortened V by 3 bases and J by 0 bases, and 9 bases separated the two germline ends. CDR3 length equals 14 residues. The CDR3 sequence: CASSWGYMNTEAFF. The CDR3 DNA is TGTGCCAGCAGCTGGGGGTATATGAACACTGAAGCTTTCTTT.

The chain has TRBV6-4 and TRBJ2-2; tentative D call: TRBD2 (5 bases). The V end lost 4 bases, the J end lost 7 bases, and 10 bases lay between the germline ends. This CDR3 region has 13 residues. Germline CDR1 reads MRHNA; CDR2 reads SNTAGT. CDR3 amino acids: CASSASEGGELFF. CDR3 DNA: TGTGCCAGCAGTGCTTCCGAGGGCGGGGAGCTGTTTTTT.

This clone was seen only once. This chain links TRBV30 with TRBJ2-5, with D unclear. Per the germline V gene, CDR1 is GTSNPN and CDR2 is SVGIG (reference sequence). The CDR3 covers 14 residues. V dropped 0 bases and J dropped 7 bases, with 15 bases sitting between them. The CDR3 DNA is TGTGCCTGGAGTGTATCCTCCGTTGTTGGGACCCAGTACTTC. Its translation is CAWSVSSVVGTQYF.

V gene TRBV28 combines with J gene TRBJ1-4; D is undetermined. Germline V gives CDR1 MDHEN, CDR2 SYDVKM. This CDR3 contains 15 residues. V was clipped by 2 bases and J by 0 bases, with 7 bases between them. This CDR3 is CASSLPGPTNEKLFF. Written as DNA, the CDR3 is TGTGCCAGCAGTTTACCGGGCCCAACTAATGAAAAACTGTTTTTT. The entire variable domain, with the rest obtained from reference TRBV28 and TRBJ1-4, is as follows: DVKVTQSSRYLVKRTGEKVFLECVQDMDHENMFWYRQDPGLGLRLIYFSYDVKMKEKGDIPEGYSVSREKKERFSLILESASTNQTSMYLCASSLPGPTNEKLFFGSGTQLSVL.

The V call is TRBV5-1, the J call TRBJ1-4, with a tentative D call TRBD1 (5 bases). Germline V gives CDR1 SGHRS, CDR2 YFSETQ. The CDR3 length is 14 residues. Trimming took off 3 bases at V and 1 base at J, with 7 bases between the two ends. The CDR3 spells CASSSTVTNEKLFF. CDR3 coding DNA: TGCGCCAGCAGCTCGACAGTAACTAATGAAAAACTGTTTTTT.

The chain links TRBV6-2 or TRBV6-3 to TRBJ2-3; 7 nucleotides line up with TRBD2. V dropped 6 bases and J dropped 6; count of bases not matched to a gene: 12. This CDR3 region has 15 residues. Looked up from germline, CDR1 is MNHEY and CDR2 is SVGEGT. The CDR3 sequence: CASSPAHGGWDTQYF. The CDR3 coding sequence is TGTGCCAGCAGCCCGGCTCACGGGGGGTGGGATACGCAGTATTTT.

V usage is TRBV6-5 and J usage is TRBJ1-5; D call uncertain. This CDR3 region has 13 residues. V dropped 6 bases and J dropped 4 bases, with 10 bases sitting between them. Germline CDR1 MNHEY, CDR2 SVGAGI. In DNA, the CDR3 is TGTGCCAGCAGCAACAACAGAAATCAGCCCCAGCATTTT. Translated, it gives CASSNNRNQPQHF.

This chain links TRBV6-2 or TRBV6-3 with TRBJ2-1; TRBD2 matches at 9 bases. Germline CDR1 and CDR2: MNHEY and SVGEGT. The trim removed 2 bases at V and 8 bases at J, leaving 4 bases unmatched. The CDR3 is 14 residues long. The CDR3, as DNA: TGTGCCAGCAGTTACCTGGTAGCGGGGGATGAGCAGTTCTTC. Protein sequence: CASSYLVAGDEQFF.

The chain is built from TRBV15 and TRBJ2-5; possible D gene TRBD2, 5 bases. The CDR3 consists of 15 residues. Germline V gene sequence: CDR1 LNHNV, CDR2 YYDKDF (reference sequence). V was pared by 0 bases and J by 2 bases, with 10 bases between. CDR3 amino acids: CATSREKRTQETQYF. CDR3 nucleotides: TGTGCCACCAGCAGAGAGAAGCGGACTCAAGAGACCCAGTACTTC.